The 19 T cell receptor beta chains listed next were all sequenced from one sample in a study of CD8 T cells in Susac syndrome. cDNA came from approximately 0.5 to 1 ug RNA primed by random hexamers. TCRdb itself ran the immunoSEQ multiplex PCR reads through MiXCR, one entry per CDR3 protein. This sample carries some 150,000 distinct CDR3 sequences, about 94% of them seen once, and the ten largest clones take over 0.25%. The specimen was CD8+ T cells from PBMCs. These receptors originate from a human donor in good health.

The V call is TRBV28, the J call TRBJ2-7; D is possibly TRBD2 (6 bases). This CDR3 contains 12 residues. V was cut by 5 bases and J by 7 bases, with 12 bases left in between. The germline CDR1 and CDR2 sequences are MDHEN and SYDVKM. This CDR3 reads CASSRPGDEQYF. CDR3 bases: TGTGCCAGCAGTCGTCCGGGAGATGAGCAGTACTTC.

This clonotype was detected only once. The genes are TRBV9 and TRBJ2-5; TRBD2 matches 10 bases. The trim removed 1 base at V and 4 bases at J, leaving 7 bases unmatched. CDR3 length equals 16 residues. Per germline, CDR1 SGDLS and CDR2 YYNGEE. The CDR3 protein is CASSVNLAGDVETQYF. The CDR3, as DNA: TGTGCCAGCAGCGTAAACCTAGCGGGAGATGTAGAGACCCAGTACTTC.

Written as DNA, the CDR3 is TGCAGTGCTCGGGGACTCGGACTGGCGTACAATGAGCAGTTCTTC. Encoded protein: CSARGLGLAYNEQFF. The rearrangement uses TRBV20-1 and TRBJ2-1; D possibly corresponds to TRBD2 (6 bases). With 5 bases removed from V and 4 bases from J, the gap between germline ends came to 18 bases. The CDR3 consists of 15 residues. Germline CDR1 and CDR2: DFQATT and SNEGSKA (reference sequence).

The V gene is TRBV21-1, the J gene TRBJ1-2; no check of the table's D call, TRBD1, against the DNA was made. TRBV21-1 is annotated as a pseudogene. The length of the CDR3 is 15 residues. Here the CDR3 reads CASSNRQGEQYGYTF. The CDR3 DNA reads as TGTGCCAGCAGCAATCGACAGGGGGAACAGTATGGCTACACCTTC.

The V gene is TRBV7-9, the J gene TRBJ2-5; D unclear. V lost 5 bases and J 5 bases, leaving 12 bases between the germline ends. This CDR3 spans 13 amino acids. Germline CDR1 and CDR2: SEHNR and FQNEAQ (reference sequence). CDR3 sequence: CASSPGQVETQYF. CDR3 coding DNA: TGTGCCAGCAGCCCCGGGCAGGTCGAGACCCAGTACTTC.

The J gene is TRBJ2-2, the V gene TRBV9, with 7 bases lining up with TRBD1. The length of the CDR3 is 15 residues. The germline V gene has CDR1 SGDLS and CDR2 YYNGEE. With V trimmed by 0 bases and J by 4 bases, 3 bases remained unmatched. The CDR3 here is CASSVGDRLTGELFF. The CDR3 DNA sequence: TGTGCCAGCAGCGTAGGGGACAGACTCACCGGGGAGCTGTTTTTT.

The chain employs TRBV6-2 or TRBV6-3 and TRBJ2-1; D not certain. CDR1 and CDR2 from the germline V gene are MNHEY and SVGEGT. The CDR3 contains 12 residues. Trimming left V 2 bases short and J 8 bases short, with 7 bases between. CDR3 in amino acids: CASSYIRYEQFF. The CDR3 bases are TGTGCCAGCAGTTACATTAGATATGAGCAGTTCTTC.

In DNA, the CDR3 is TGCAGCGTTGAAGATCGCGGAGGGCCGGGTTACTTCAATGAGCAGTTCTTC. Amino acid sequence: CSVEDRGGPGYFNEQFF. The genes are TRBV29-1 and TRBJ2-1, with D maybe TRBD2 (6 bases). The ends were cut back, 0 bases at V and 6 bases at J, with 21 bases in the middle. This CDR3 contains 17 residues. Per the germline V gene, CDR1 is SQVTM and CDR2 is ANQGSEA.

The gene calls are TRBV29-1 and TRBJ1-3; no firm D call. Germline V gene data show CDR1 as SQVTM and CDR2 as ANQGSEA. The CDR3 is 13 amino acids. The V end lost 4 bases, the J end lost 4 bases, and 11 bases lay between the germline ends. The chain's CDR3 is CSVVGGLGNTIYF. For the CDR3, the DNA is TGCAGCGTTGTAGGAGGCCTAGGAAACACCATATATTTT.

The V and J genes are TRBV7-8 and TRBJ2-3, with D possibly TRBD2 on 6 matching bases. The CDR3 totals 16 residues. V lost 4 bases and J 0 bases, leaving 14 bases between the germline ends. CDR1 SGHVS and CDR2 FQNEAQ come from the germline V gene. DNA of the CDR3: TGTGCCAGCAGCTCGATTAGCGGAATTAGCACAGATACGCAGTATTTT. This gives the protein CASSSISGISTDTQYF. Full variable domain (rest looked up from reference TRBV7-8 and TRBJ2-3): GAGVSQSPRYKVAKRGQDVALRCDPISGHVSLFWYQQALGQGPEFLTYFQNEAQLDKSGLPSDRFFAERPEGSVSTLKIQRTQQEDSAVYLCASSSISGISTDTQYFGPGTRLTVL.

This rearrangement joins TRBV29-1 to TRBJ1-2; 7 bases fit TRBD1. Germline V gene lookup returns CDR1 SQVTM and CDR2 ANQGSEA. The length of the CDR3 is 12 residues. With V trimmed by 1 base and J by 6 bases, 2 bases remained unmatched. Here the CDR3 DNA reads TGCAGCGTTGAAGTGACAGGGAATGGCTACACCTTC. Translating it yields CSVEVTGNGYTF.

The gene calls are TRBV29-1 and TRBJ2-1; TRBD2 aligns across 7 bases. The CDR3 consists of 17 residues. Germline V gives CDR1 SQVTM, CDR2 ANQGSEA. J gave up 2 bases and V 4 bases, and 14 bases lay outside the gene matches. CDR3 sequence reads: CSVGGGGSANTYNEQFF. In nucleotides, the CDR3 is TGCAGCGTTGGTGGGGGGGGTAGCGCCAATACCTACAATGAGCAGTTCTTC.

The rearrangement uses TRBV5-6 and TRBJ2-1, with TRBD2 matching 7 bases. The CDR3 is made up of 14 amino acids. V was clipped by 0 bases and J by 4 bases; unmatched bases: 1. Looked up from germline, CDR1 is SGHDT and CDR2 is YYEEEE. CDR3 coding DNA: TGTGCCAGCAGCTTGGCTAGCGGATACAATGAGCAGTTCTTC. It specifies CASSLASGYNEQFF.

The genes are TRBV23-1 and TRBJ2-5; D is unresolved. TRBV23-1 is marked as an open reading frame, function uncertain. The CDR3 totals 13 residues. Deletions cut 3 bases from V and 2 bases from J, with 7 bases between. This CDR3 reads CASSHLGQETQYF. The DNA for the CDR3 is TGCGCCAGCAGTCATTTGGGTCAAGAGACCCAGTACTTC.

The chain uses TRBV4-1 and TRBJ2-1, with 10 bases lining up with TRBD1. The CDR3 runs 13 residues. Germline V gives CDR1 MGHRA, CDR2 YSYEKL. Trimming cost V 5 bases and J 9 bases; bases outside gene matches: 4. CDR3 protein: CASSTDRGGEQFF. CDR3 nucleotides: TGCGCCAGCAGCACGGACAGGGGGGGTGAGCAGTTCTTC.

The rearrangement links TRBV7-8 to TRBJ2-1; TRBD2 matches 7 bases. CDR1 and CDR2 from the germline V gene are SGHVS and FQNEAQ. This CDR3 has 18 residues. V lost 7 bases to trimming and J lost 0 bases; unmatched junction nucleotides: 15. The CDR3, as DNA: TGTGCCAGCACCAAGGAGGCTAGCGGCCTGGACTCCTACAATGAGCAGTTCTTC. It specifies CASTKEASGLDSYNEQFF.

This clonotype appeared once. This sequence joins TRBV5-4 and TRBJ2-7, with D possibly matching TRBD1 (6 bases). This CDR3 is 14 amino acids long. Trimming removed 2 bases from V and 2 bases from J, with 11 bases in between. The germline gives CDR1 SGHNT, CDR2 YYREEE (reference sequence). CDR3 sequence: CASSLQGYPYEQYF. In DNA, the CDR3 is TGTGCCAGCAGCTTACAGGGTTACCCCTACGAGCAGTACTTC.

The chain has TRBV29-1 and TRBJ1-1, with D hard to call. This CDR3 region has 14 residues. Germline assignment: CDR1 SQVTM and CDR2 ANQGSEA. Trimming took off 0 bases at V and 1 base at J, with 9 bases between the two ends. CDR3 in amino acids: CSVEEASWNTEAFF. In nucleotides, the CDR3 is TGCAGCGTTGAAGAGGCATCTTGGAACACTGAAGCTTTCTTT.

In this sample, this clonotype turned up once. The chain is built from TRBV4-3 and TRBJ2-1; 7 bases are a match to TRBD2. CDR1 and CDR2 (germline): LGHNA, YSLEER. The CDR3 sequence is 15 residues long. The junction had 2 bases not matched to a gene; V was cut back by 1 base and J by 2 bases. The CDR3 DNA sequence: TGCGCCAGCAGCCAAGGGGAGGGGCCCTACAATGAGCAGTTCTTC. Amino acids: CASSQGEGPYNEQFF.